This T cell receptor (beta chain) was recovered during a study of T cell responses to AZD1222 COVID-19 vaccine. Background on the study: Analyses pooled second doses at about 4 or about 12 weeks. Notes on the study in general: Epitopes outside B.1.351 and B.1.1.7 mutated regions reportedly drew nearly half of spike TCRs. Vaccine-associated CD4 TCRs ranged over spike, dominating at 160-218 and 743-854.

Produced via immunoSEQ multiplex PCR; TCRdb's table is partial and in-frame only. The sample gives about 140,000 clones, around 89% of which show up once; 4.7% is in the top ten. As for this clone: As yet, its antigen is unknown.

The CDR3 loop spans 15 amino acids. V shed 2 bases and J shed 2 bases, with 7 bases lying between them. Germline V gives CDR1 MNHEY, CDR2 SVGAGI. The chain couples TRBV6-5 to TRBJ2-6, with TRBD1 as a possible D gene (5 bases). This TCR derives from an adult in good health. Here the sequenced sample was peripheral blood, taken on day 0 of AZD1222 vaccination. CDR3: CASSYLQAGANVLTF. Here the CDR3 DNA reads TGTGCCAGCAGTTACCTACAGGCTGGGGCCAACGTCCTGACTTTC.